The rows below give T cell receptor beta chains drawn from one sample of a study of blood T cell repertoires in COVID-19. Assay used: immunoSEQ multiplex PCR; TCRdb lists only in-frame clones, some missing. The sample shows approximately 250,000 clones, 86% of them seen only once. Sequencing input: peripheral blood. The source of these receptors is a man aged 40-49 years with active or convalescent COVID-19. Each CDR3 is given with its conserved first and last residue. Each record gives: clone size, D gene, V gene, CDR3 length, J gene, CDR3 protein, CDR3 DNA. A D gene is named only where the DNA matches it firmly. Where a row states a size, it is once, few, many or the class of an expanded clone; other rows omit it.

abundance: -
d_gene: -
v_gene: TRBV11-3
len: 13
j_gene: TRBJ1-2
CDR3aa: CASSLAQGSGYTF
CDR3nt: TGTGCCAGCAGCTTAGCCCAGGGGAGCGGCTACACCTTC

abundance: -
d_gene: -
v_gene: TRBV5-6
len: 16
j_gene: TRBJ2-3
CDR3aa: CASSLDFAGETDTQYF
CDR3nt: TGTGCCAGCAGCTTGGATTTTGCAGGGGAAACAGATACGCAGTATTTT

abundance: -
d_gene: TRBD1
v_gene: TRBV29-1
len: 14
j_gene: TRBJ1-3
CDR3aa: CSVVIQGAGNTIYF
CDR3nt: TGCAGCGTTGTAATACAGGGGGCGGGAAACACCATATATTTT

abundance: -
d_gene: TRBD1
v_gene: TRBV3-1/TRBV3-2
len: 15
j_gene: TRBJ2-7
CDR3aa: CASSWTGGSPYEQYF
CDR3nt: TGTGCCAGCAGCTGGACAGGAGGCAGCCCCTACGAGCAGTACTTC

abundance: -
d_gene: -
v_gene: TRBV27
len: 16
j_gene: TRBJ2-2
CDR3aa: CASIILGKGDTGELFF
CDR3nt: TGTGCCAGCATAATCTTGGGGAAGGGGGACACCGGGGAGCTGTTTTTT

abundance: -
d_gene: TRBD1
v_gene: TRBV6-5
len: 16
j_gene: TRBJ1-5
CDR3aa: CASSFTTGVGNQPQHF
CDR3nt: TGTGCCAGCAGTTTCACTACAGGGGTGGGCAATCAGCCCCAGCATTTT

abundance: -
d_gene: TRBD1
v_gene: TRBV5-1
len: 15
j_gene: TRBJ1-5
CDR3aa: CASSLGGQGNQPQHF
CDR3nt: TGCGCCAGCAGCTTGGGGGGACAGGGAAATCAGCCCCAGCATTTT

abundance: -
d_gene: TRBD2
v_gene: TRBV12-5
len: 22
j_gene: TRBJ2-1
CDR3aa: CASGFSLPGVERLAGGQGEQFF
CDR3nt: TGTGCTAGTGGTTTTTCCCTCCCTGGGGTCGAGCGACTAGCGGGAGGGCAGGGTGAGCAGTTCTTC

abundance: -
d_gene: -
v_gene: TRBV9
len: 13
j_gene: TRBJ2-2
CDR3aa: CASSQGATGELFF
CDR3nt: TGTGCCAGCTCCCAGGGCGCCACCGGGGAGCTGTTTTTT

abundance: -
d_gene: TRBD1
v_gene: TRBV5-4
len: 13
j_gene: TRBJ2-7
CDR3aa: CASSAGTANEQYF
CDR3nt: TGTGCCAGCAGCGCCGGGACAGCCAACGAGCAGTACTTC

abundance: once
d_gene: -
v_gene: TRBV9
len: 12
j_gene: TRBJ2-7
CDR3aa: CASSKTRGEQYF
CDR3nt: TGTGCCAGCAGCAAGACCAGGGGTGAGCAGTACTTC

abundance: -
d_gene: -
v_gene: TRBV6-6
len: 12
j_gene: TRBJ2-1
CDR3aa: CASSPTLNEQFF
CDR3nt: TGTGCCAGCAGCCCCACTCTCAATGAGCAGTTCTTC

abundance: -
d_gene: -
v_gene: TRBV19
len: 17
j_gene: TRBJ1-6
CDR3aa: CASSIVDIYSYNSPLHF
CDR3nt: TGTGCCAGTAGTATTGTGGACATATACTCCTATAATTCACCCCTCCACTTT

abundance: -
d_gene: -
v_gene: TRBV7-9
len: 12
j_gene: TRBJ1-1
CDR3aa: CASSFEASMAFF
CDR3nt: TGTGCCAGCAGCTTCGAGGCATCAATGGCTTTCTTT

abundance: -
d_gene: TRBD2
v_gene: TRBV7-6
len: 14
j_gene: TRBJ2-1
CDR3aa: CASSLAHGEGEQFF
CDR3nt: TGTGCCAGCAGCTTAGCGCATGGGGAGGGTGAGCAGTTCTTC

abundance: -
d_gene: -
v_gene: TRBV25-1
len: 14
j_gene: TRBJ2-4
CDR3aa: CASSEPGAKNIQYF
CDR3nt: TGTGCCAGCAGTGAACCGGGAGCCAAAAACATTCAGTACTTC

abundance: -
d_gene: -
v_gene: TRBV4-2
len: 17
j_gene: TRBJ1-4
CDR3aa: CASSQEWTYNGDEKLFF
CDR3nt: TGTGCCAGCAGCCAAGAATGGACTTACAACGGGGATGAAAAACTGTTTTTT

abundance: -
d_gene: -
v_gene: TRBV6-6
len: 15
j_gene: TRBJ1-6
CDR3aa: CASTPVLGALPPLHF
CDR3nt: TGTGCCAGCACCCCCGTGCTGGGGGCTCTTCCACCCCTCCACTTT

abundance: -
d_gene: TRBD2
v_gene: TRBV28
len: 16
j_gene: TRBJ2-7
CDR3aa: CASSFPTSGGDAEQYF
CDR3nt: TGTGCCAGCAGTTTCCCTACTAGCGGCGGGGATGCCGAGCAGTACTTC

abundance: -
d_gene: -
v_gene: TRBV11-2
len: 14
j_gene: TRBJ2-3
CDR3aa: CASSLGSSTDTQYF
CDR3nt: TGTGCCAGCAGCTTAGGGAGTAGCACAGATACGCAGTATTTT

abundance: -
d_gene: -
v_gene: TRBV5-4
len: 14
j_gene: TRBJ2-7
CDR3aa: CASSSQGQSYGANF
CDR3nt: TGTGCCAGCAGCTCCCAGGGGCAATCCTACGGGGCGAACTTC

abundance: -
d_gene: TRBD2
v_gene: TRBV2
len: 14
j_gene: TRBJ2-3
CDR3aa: CASSRAGSSDTQYF
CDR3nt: TGTGCCAGCAGCCGAGCGGGAAGCTCAGATACGCAGTATTTT

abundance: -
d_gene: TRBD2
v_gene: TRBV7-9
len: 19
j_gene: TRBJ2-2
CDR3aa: CASSSTKMGLADPTGELFF
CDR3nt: TGTGCCAGCAGCTCAACAAAGATGGGACTAGCGGATCCCACCGGGGAGCTGTTTTTT

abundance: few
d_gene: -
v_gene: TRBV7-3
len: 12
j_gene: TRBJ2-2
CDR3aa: CASGAKAGELFF
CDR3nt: TGTGCCAGCGGGGCGAAGGCCGGGGAGCTGTTTTTT

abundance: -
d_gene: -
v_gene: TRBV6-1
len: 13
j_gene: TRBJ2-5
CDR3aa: CASSERAQGTQYF
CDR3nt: TGTGCCAGCAGTGAGAGGGCTCAAGGGACCCAGTACTTC

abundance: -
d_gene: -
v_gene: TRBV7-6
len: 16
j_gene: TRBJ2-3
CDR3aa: CASSLFLGSGTDTQYF
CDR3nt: TGTGCCAGCAGCTTATTTTTAGGTAGCGGCACAGATACGCAGTATTTT

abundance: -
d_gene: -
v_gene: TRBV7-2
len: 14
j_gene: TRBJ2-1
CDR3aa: CASSGILGSPLQFF
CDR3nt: TGTGCCAGCAGCGGCATCCTGGGGAGCCCTCTCCAGTTCTTC

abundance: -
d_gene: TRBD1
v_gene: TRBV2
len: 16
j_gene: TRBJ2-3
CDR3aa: CASSEGRGRATDTQYF
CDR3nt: TGTGCCAGCAGTGAAGGCAGGGGGCGCGCCACAGATACGCAGTATTTT

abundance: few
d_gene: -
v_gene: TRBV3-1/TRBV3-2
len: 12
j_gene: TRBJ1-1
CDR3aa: CASSFQDTEAFF
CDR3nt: TGTGCCAGCAGTTTTCAGGACACTGAAGCTTTCTTT

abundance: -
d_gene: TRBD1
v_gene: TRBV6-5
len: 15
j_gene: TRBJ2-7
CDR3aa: CASSIRTGEKREQYF
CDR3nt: TGTGCCAGCAGTATTCGGACAGGGGAGAAGCGGGAGCAGTACTTC

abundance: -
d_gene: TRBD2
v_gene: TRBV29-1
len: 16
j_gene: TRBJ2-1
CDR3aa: CSVEDPGTSSYNEQFF
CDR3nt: TGCAGCGTTGAAGACCCCGGGACTAGCTCCTACAATGAGCAGTTCTTC